This T cell receptor beta chain was captured in a study of T cell repertoires and Cas9 in healthy adults (dated by TCRdb to the late 2010s). About the full investigation: Multi-effector potency, cytotoxicity and lineage determination within the CD4 and CD8 compartments were characterized for SpCas9-reactive T cells. The study looked at preexisting T cell immunity to the Streptococcus pyogenes Cas9 nuclease (SpCas9), which is used in CRISPR gene editing. Findings and caveats that apply to the study as a whole: In vitro, SpCas9-reactive regulatory T cells were reported to reduce the proliferation and function of SpCas9-reactive effector T cells.

Based on the germline V gene, the CDR1 and CDR2 sequences are SNHLY and FYNNEI. The CDR3 contains 13 residues, cysteine and phenylalanine counted. Only the CDR3 DNA is retained, 39 bases long and in frame from the first base. A distance of 13 bases separates the germline ends of V and J, which lose 7 bases and 5 bases respectively. Remarks on this clone: This receptor's antigen is unknown. Base qualities are not at hand, and no much larger clone is one base apart.

Healthy humans served as the donors. The library came from the immunoSEQ multiplex PCR assay. TCRdb's version of the immuneACCESS table is confined to in-frame rearrangements and falls short of the full clone set. An unresolved V gene accounts for under half of the shortfall where checked; the remainder is of unknown origin. The table for this sample lists about 15,000 clones; about nine tenths of them were counted only once. The ten biggest clones cover approximately 2.1% of the sample. Sequencing used Tregs (CD4+, CD25+, CD127-, CD137-, CD154-) from PBMCs; culture status not recorded. The TCR was taken from a human donor in good health. The chain is encoded by TRBV2 joined to TRBJ2-3; the D gene lacks a confident call. The CDR3 in this case is CASKTTRKDTQYF. The nucleotide sequence reads as follows: TGTGCCAGCAAGACGACAAGAAAAGATACGCAGTATTTT.